The 21 T cell receptor beta chains listed next were all sequenced from one sample in a study of Ad26.COV2.S vaccination and SARS-CoV-2 variants. Method: immunoSEQ multiplex PCR; TCRdb's copy keeps in-frame clones and lacks some. The table records about 400,000 clones, 80% to 95% of them present only once. Indicated treatment: 19 received Ad26.COV2.S at low or high dose, single or two shots; roughly five received placebo; per-sample allocation not given. The study sampled participants on day 63 after the first vaccine or placebo injection. The sample was peripheral blood, taken in a trial of Ad26.COV2.S vaccine versus placebo. The source is a person between 18 and 60 years old who received the Ad26.COV2.S COVID-19 vaccine or a placebo.

The CDR3 DNA reads as TGTGCCAGCAGACTATTGAATGAGCAGTTCTTC. Protein: CASRLLNEQFF. The V and J genes are TRBV12-3 or TRBV12-4 and TRBJ2-1; no firm D call. The V end lost 6 bases, the J end lost 7 bases, and 7 bases lay between the germline ends. The length of the CDR3 is 11 residues.

The chain uses TRBV6-6 and TRBJ1-1; 8 bases match TRBD1. CDR1 and CDR2 from the germline V gene are MNHNY and SVGAGI (reference sequence). This CDR3 contains 13 residues. With 5 bases clipped from V and 7 bases from J, the junction kept 6 bases outside the gene matches. The CDR3 coding sequence is TGTGCCAGCAGTCCGGACAGGGCAAGTGAAGCTTTCTTT. Its translation is CASSPDRASEAFF.

V usage is TRBV11-2 and J usage is TRBJ1-4; maybe TRBD1 (5 bases). The V end was cut by 5 bases, the J end by 7 bases, with 17 bases between. Germline-derived CDR1 and CDR2 are SGHAT and FQNNGV. The length of the CDR3 is 15 residues. CDR3 amino acids: CASSPRPGPGEKLFF. The DNA of the CDR3 is TGTGCCAGCAGCCCCCGCCCGGGACCGGGTGAAAAACTGTTTTTT.

The J gene is TRBJ2-5, the V gene TRBV5-5, with 7 nucleotides matching TRBD1. The CDR3 has 14 amino acids. The V gene end was trimmed by 3 bases and the J gene end by 1 base; junction bases not matched to a gene: 3. Per the germline V gene, CDR1 is SGHKS and CDR2 is YYEKEE (reference sequence). The CDR3 is CASSWGQLQETQYF. The CDR3 DNA reads as TGTGCCAGCAGCTGGGGACAGCTCCAAGAGACCCAGTACTTC.

This chain links TRBV19 with TRBJ2-5; no definite D call. The germline V and J ends were trimmed by 1 base and 2 bases, with 2 bases remaining between them. The germline V gene has CDR1 LNHDA and CDR2 SQIVND (reference sequence). This CDR3 is built from 12 residues. DNA of the CDR3: TGTGCCAGTAGTATAGGGCAAGAGACCCAGTACTTC. This codes for CASSIGQETQYF.

In regard to this clone: The junction and the germline gene differ at one end; a read error may be behind it. CDR3 bases: TGCGCCAGCCGCCAAAATCCGAACACCGGGGAGCTGTTTTTT. It is translated as CASRQNPNTGELFF. V gene TRBV4-3 combines with J gene TRBJ2-2; no clear D. CDR1 LGHNA and CDR2 YSLEER come from the germline V gene. CDR3 size: 14 residues.

The chain joins TRBV5-8 to TRBJ2-5; tentatively, D is TRBD2 (5 bases). This CDR3 region has 13 residues. Germline CDR1 SGHTS, CDR2 YDEGEE. Trimming pared 4 bases from V and 7 bases from J, leaving 14 bases between. In nucleotides, the CDR3 is TGTGCCAGCAGCCGGGGAAGACTCGGGACCCAGTACTTC. Its protein is CASSRGRLGTQYF.

The chain links TRBV5-1 to TRBJ2-3, with 12 bases lining up with TRBD2. This CDR3 has 16 residues. The V gene's germline CDR1 is SGHRS and CDR2 YFSETQ. Trimming cost V 2 bases and J 5 bases; bases outside gene matches: 6. The chain's CDR3 is CASSFKTSGGQDTQYF. CDR3 in DNA: TGCGCCAGCAGCTTCAAGACTAGCGGGGGTCAAGATACGCAGTATTTT.

This clone was found once. The V gene is TRBV27, the J gene TRBJ1-1; perhaps TRBD1 as D (5 bases). Germline V lookup: CDR1 MNHEY, CDR2 SMNVEV (reference sequence). Trimming shortened V by 5 bases and J by 7 bases, and 17 bases separated the two germline ends. The CDR3 runs 14 residues. In DNA form, the CDR3 reads TGTGCCAGCAGTCCCCGGGGGGTCGGGGTTGAAGCTTTCTTT. Translated, it gives CASSPRGVGVEAFF.

The chain is built from TRBV3-1 (or the pseudogene TRBV3-2) and TRBJ2-1; TRBD2 agrees at 8 bases. Germline V gene lookup returns CDR1 LGHDT and CDR2 YNNKEL (reference sequence). V trimming: 2 bases; J trimming: 13 bases; junction bases outside the gene matches: 4. The CDR3 contains 12 residues. This chain's CDR3 is CASSQLAGGQFF. Written as DNA, the CDR3 is TGTGCCAGCAGCCAACTCGCGGGGGGCCAGTTCTTC.

CDR3 DNA: TGTGCCATCAGAGGACAGATGAACACTGAAGCTTTCTTT. It encodes CAIRGQMNTEAFF. This chain links TRBV10-3 with TRBJ1-1; possibly TRBD1 for D (6 bases). The CDR3 is 13 amino acids. The germline gives CDR1 ENHRY, CDR2 SYGVKD. V shed 6 bases and J shed 0 bases, with 8 bases lying between them.

The V and J genes are TRBV7-2 and TRBJ1-2; D might be TRBD1 (6 bases). Looked up from germline, CDR1 is SGHTA and CDR2 is FQGNSA. The CDR3 sequence is 14 residues long. V dropped 2 bases and J dropped 7 bases, with 14 bases sitting between them. For the CDR3, the DNA is TGTGCCAGCAGCTTACTGGCAGGGGCGGGTGGCTACACCTTC. Encoded protein: CASSLLAGAGGYTF.

Only a few counts were recorded for this clone. In the same sample, other DNA sequences code for this CDR3. The chain has TRBV9 and TRBJ1-1; 7 bases align to TRBD1. The CDR3 spans 15 residues. The germline V gene has CDR1 SGDLS and CDR2 YYNGEE. The ends lost 4 bases at V and 0 bases at J; junction bases unmatched: 6. DNA for the CDR3: TGTGCCAGCAGCTCCCAGGGGGAACTGAACACTGAAGCTTTCTTT. Protein sequence: CASSSQGELNTEAFF. The complete variable domain, with remaining parts taken from reference TRBV9 and TRBJ1-1, reads DSGVTQTPKHLITATGQRVTLRCSPRSGDLSVYWYQQSLDQGLQFLIQYYNGEERAKGNILERFSAQQFPDLHSELNLSSLELGDSALYFCASSSQGELNTEAFFGQGTRLTVV.

This clone was seen once. The chain uses TRBV6-5 and TRBJ2-1; the match to TRBD2 covers 8 bases. CDR1 is MNHEY, CDR2 SVGAGI, per germline. CDR3 length: 16 amino acids. Trimming removed 0 bases from V and 10 bases from J; junction bases left unmatched: 11. CDR3 DNA: TGTGCCAGCAGTTACTCCAAGACTAGCGACCTCCGAGAGCAGTTCTTC. This encodes CASSYSKTSDLREQFF.

J is TRBJ1-1 and V is TRBV10-1; TRBD1 might be the D (5 bases). The length of the CDR3 is 14 residues. V lost 1 base and J lost 5, with 11 bases in between. Germline V gives CDR1 WNHNN, CDR2 SYGVQD (reference sequence). The CDR3 reads CASSEFGDGTEAFF. The CDR3 coding sequence is TGCGCCAGCAGTGAGTTTGGGGACGGGACTGAAGCTTTCTTT.

The chain links TRBV7-6 to TRBJ1-1; 8 nucleotides agree with TRBD1. CDR3 size: 15 residues. V lost 3 bases to trimming and J lost 5 bases; unmatched junction nucleotides: 8. Germline-derived CDR1 and CDR2 are SGHVS and FNYEAQ. DNA for the CDR3: TGTGCCAGCAGCTTCGGACAGGGCGTAGGGACTGAAGCTTTCTTT. This sequence encodes CASSFGQGVGTEAFF.

This clone was counted a single time. V is TRBV4-3 and J is TRBJ1-3; D uncertain. V was cut by 1 base and J by 0 bases, with 13 bases left in between. The CDR3 loop spans 17 amino acids. The germline V gene encodes CDR1 LGHNA and CDR2 YSLEER. Written as DNA, the CDR3 is TGCGCCAGCAGCCAAGCCTGGACGACGAGCTCTGGAAACACCATATATTTT. This codes for CASSQAWTTSSGNTIYF.

The CDR3 DNA is TGTGCCAGCAGCCCCAAATGGGGCGAGCAGTACTTC. The encoded protein is CASSPKWGEQYF. V gene TRBV7-9 combines with J gene TRBJ2-7; unclear D gene. With 5 bases removed from V and 6 bases from J, the gap between germline ends came to 11 bases. The CDR3 has 12 residues. Looked up from germline, CDR1 is SEHNR and CDR2 is FQNEAQ (reference sequence).

The gene calls are TRBV6-1 and TRBJ2-1; the match to TRBD2 covers 9 bases. V was pared by 3 bases and J by 4 bases, with 7 bases of the junction left unmatched. This CDR3 comprises 16 residues. CDR1 MNHNS and CDR2 SASEGT come from the germline V gene. Here the CDR3 reads CASSEIAGDLYNEQFF. CDR3 sequence (DNA): TGTGCCAGCAGTGAGATAGCGGGGGACTTATACAATGAGCAGTTCTTC.

The chain uses TRBV29-1 and TRBJ1-1; 10 bases match TRBD1. The germline V gene has CDR1 SQVTM and CDR2 ANQGSEA. With 5 bases clipped from V and 5 bases from J, the junction kept 11 bases outside the gene matches. The CDR3 runs to 15 residues. CDR3 in amino acids: CSVKRQGALRTEAFF. CDR3 nucleotides: TGCAGCGTTAAAAGACAGGGGGCGTTGAGGACTGAAGCTTTCTTT.

This chain connects TRBV18 to TRBJ2-7, with D perhaps TRBD2 (5 bases). This CDR3 region has 15 residues. Germline V lookup: CDR1 KGHSH, CDR2 LQKENI. V was clipped by 3 bases and J by 2 bases, with 14 bases between them. The CDR3 region has the DNA TGTGCCAGCTCACCCGGGGTGCTGAGTCCCTACGAGCAGTACTTC. Residues: CASSPGVLSPYEQYF.